This TCR beta chain was documented in a study of glioma-infiltrating T cells after dendritic cell vaccination (dated by TCRdb to 2016 to 2017). General notes on the study: The cohort included roughly 15 glioblastoma patients drawn from Phase I and II dendritic cell vaccination trials, of whom 9 were newly diagnosed and 6 had recurrent disease. The vaccine consisted of monocyte-derived dendritic cells cultured less than 9 days with IL-4 and GM-CSF, then pulsed overnight with autologous tumor lysate. Each patient got three intradermal injections of the dendritic cell vaccine, spaced at biweekly intervals, in the arm below the axilla. Survival after dendritic cell vaccination was correlated with TCR sequencing metrics, including TIL content and tumor-blood repertoire overlap. In glioblastoma patients vaccinated with dendritic cells, deep sequencing of TCR beta CDR3 regions served to measure the amount of tumor-infiltrating lymphocytes and to compare repertoires between tumor and blood. Between about 2003 and 2012, patients were given autologous tumor lysate-pulsed dendritic cell vaccination.

Selection of patients required sufficient residual fresh-frozen tumor tissue and over two years of available survival data. An isocitrate dehydrogenase mutation was not carried by any of the glioblastoma patients, although molecular status was otherwise variable. PBMC were collected before vaccination, two weeks after the third vaccination, and at tumor progression if progression occurred. The Qiagen DNeasy Blood extraction Kit was used to extract genomic DNA. What the authors observed across the whole study: No direct relationship between TCR clonality and survival was found, suggesting a diverse polyclonal response may matter. The response model built on TCR overlap across three groups was characterized as speculative, with prospective validation still needed. The cohort was small and heterogeneous, few patients had complete blood and tumor sets, and even fewer had initial-recurrent tumor pairs. After dendritic cell vaccination, a higher estimated pretreatment TIL content predicted longer time to progression and longer overall survival.

The immunoSEQ assay amplified TCRB CDR3 regions from approximately 2 micrograms of genomic DNA, or from all available DNA when less than that amount was available. Multiplex PCR used 60 forward primers for TCR V beta segments and 13 reverse primers for J beta segments. To estimate reads per starting template, synthetic control templates were spiked into each sample at limiting dilution. Reads of 87 bp were generated by sequencing on the Illumina HiSeq System. In the paper's pipeline: To remove PCR and sequencing errors, closely related sequences were merged with a nearest neighbor algorithm. TCR overlap was measured as the percentage of unique tumor TCR beta sequences that were also present in the peripheral blood of the same patient. Entries here come from immuneACCESS through TCRdb and include only in-frame sequences with V and J called. Some clones fail to appear in such tables; in the studies checked, an unresolved V gene covers under half of the shortfall, and the cause of the remainder is unknown. Clonal size and the V and J genes are those of that table, whereas D and trimming came from the DNA. Within this sample are 95,000 to 110,000 clones, with roughly four fifths of them counted one time only. Together, the top ten hold 10% to 15% of the sample.

This clone has a handful of counts. Its antigen remains undetermined. The input lacks base qualities; no much larger clone sits a single base away. CDR1 is given as SGHVS and CDR2 as FQNEAQ, both from the germline V gene. For this chain, trimming is 3 bases at the V end and 5 bases at the J end, and the number of junction bases without a gene match is 5. Reading from cysteine to phenylalanine, the CDR3 counts 16 amino acids. Kept here is only the CDR3 DNA, which spans 48 bases and is read in frame from base 1. Recombination connected TRBV7-8 to TRBJ2-2; 11 central bases correspond to TRBD2. The receptor was isolated from a human donor with glioblastoma. The sequences come from blood, collected before dendritic cell vaccination. The sequence in DNA is TGTGCCAGCAGCTTTCCCCCTAGCGGGGGGACCGGGGAGCTGTTTTTT. Translation gives CASSFPPSGGTGELFF. Here the CDR3 is joined to the reference TRBV7-8 and TRBJ2-2 genes, and the full variable domain is: GAGVSQSPRYKVAKRGQDVALRCDPISGHVSLFWYQQALGQGPEFLTYFQNEAQLDKSGLPSDRFFAERPEGSVSTLKIQRTQQEDSAVYLCASSFPPSGGTGELFFGEGSRLTVL.